This T cell receptor beta chain was captured by sequencing in a study of blood T cell repertoires in COVID-19. CDR1 is SQVTM and CDR2 is ANQGSEA in the germline V gene. This CDR3 contains 12 residues. V was cut by 6 bases and J by 3 bases, with 9 bases left in between. Per the study methods: Estimation of nucleated cell counts was performed using reference gene primer amplification. Assay: immunoSEQ multiplex PCR; the TCRdb copy retains only in-frame clones and omits some. V and J calls and clone size are as listed in that table; D and trimming were resolved from the DNA. The table has about 280,000 clones, about four fifths seen once; the top ten hold about 5%.

The source material was PBMCs or T cells enriched from blood (not recorded which). The TCR sequence derives from a man aged 35 to 55 who had been exposed to COVID-19. V is TRBV29-1 and J is TRBJ1-5; D gene uncertain. The CDR3 DNA sequence: TGCAGCGTGGCCGGAGACAATCAGCCCCAGCATTTT. Protein: CSVAGDNQPQHF. The full variable domain, completed using reference TRBV29-1 and TRBJ1-5, is SAVISQKPSRDICQRGTSLTIQCQVDSQVTMMFWYRQQPGQSLTLIATANQGSEATYESGFVIDKFPISRPNLTFSTLTVSNMSPEDSSIYLCSVAGDNQPQHFGDGTRLSIL.